This is a list of T cell receptor beta chains from one sample in a study of T-cell reconstitution after alpha-beta-depleted transplantation in children. Via MiXCR, TCRdb re-called the PCR reads, giving one row per CDR3 protein. The sample has roughly 120,000 distinct CDR3 sequences; 9% to 12% are singletons. Sequenced material: PBMCs, taken before TCRalphabeta/CD19-depleted stem cell transplant. Source of these receptors: a boy younger than 10 with acute lymphoblastic leukemia, due to receive a stem cell transplant. CDR3s include the opening cysteine and the closing phenylalanine or tryptophan. The order of the fields is V gene, clone size, D gene, J gene, CDR3 DNA, CDR3 protein. The D gene is left open where the match is weak. Some rows mark clone size as missing; the rest say once, few, many or name a class of expanded clone.

V gene: TRBV5-1; clone size: -; D gene: TRBD1; J gene: TRBJ1-4; CDR3 DNA: TGCGCCAGCAGCTTGGCCGGGACAGGGGTTGAAAAACTGTTTTTT; CDR3 protein: CASSLAGTGVEKLFF
V gene: TRBV12-3/TRBV12-4; clone size: many; D gene: TRBD1; J gene: TRBJ1-2; CDR3 DNA: TGTGCCAGCAGCCCAGGACAGGGGGCGCGGAATGGCTACACCTTC; CDR3 protein: CASSPGQGARNGYTF
V gene: TRBV24-1; clone size: -; D gene: TRBD1; J gene: TRBJ2-3; CDR3 DNA: TGTGCCACCTGGGACAGGGGGCTTACAGATACGCAGTATTTT; CDR3 protein: CATWDRGLTDTQYF
V gene: TRBV2; clone size: few; D gene: -; J gene: TRBJ2-7; CDR3 DNA: TGTGCCAGCAGCGGGCAGGGTTATTACGAGCAGTACTTC; CDR3 protein: CASSGQGYYEQYF
V gene: TRBV3-1; clone size: many; D gene: -; J gene: TRBJ1-5; CDR3 DNA: TGTGCCAGCAGCCAAGGGGGTTATAGCAATCAGCCCCAGCATTTT; CDR3 protein: CASSQGGYSNQPQHF
V gene: TRBV12-3/TRBV12-4; clone size: many; D gene: -; J gene: TRBJ2-5; CDR3 DNA: TGTGCCAGCAGACAAAATGCCGGGACCCAAGAGACCCAGTACTTC; CDR3 protein: CASRQNAGTQETQYF
V gene: TRBV10-3; clone size: -; D gene: -; J gene: TRBJ1-2; CDR3 DNA: TGTGCCATCAGCCTATTCGGAATAGATGGCTACACCTTC; CDR3 protein: CAISLFGIDGYTF
V gene: TRBV5-1; clone size: -; D gene: TRBD2; J gene: TRBJ2-4; CDR3 DNA: TGCGCCAGCAGGACCGGGACTAGCGGGAGTATTGGAAACATTCAGTACTTC; CDR3 protein: CASRTGTSGSIGNIQYF
V gene: TRBV7-9; clone size: many; D gene: TRBD1; J gene: TRBJ2-7; CDR3 DNA: TGTGCCAGCAGCGATGACAGGGCGGAGTACGAGCAGTACTTC; CDR3 protein: CASSDDRAEYEQYF
V gene: TRBV28; clone size: -; D gene: TRBD2; J gene: TRBJ2-1; CDR3 DNA: TGTGCCAGCAGTCCGACTGTACTAGCGCGCCACTTATCCTACAATGAGCAGTTCTTC; CDR3 protein: CASSPTVLARHLSYNEQFF
V gene: TRBV11-2; clone size: many; D gene: -; J gene: TRBJ2-5; CDR3 DNA: TGTGCCAGCAGCTTTGGATTCCGAGAGACCCAGTACTTC; CDR3 protein: CASSFGFRETQYF
V gene: TRBV5-5; clone size: many; D gene: TRBD2; J gene: TRBJ2-3; CDR3 DNA: TGTGCCAGCAGCACCTTACACCTTGGGGGGGGTACGCAGTATTTT; CDR3 protein: CASSTLHLGGGTQYF
V gene: TRBV20-1; clone size: few; D gene: -; J gene: TRBJ2-7; CDR3 DNA: TGCAGTGCCTTGGACAGTACCTACGAGCAGTACTTC; CDR3 protein: CSALDSTYEQYF
V gene: TRBV20-1; clone size: -; D gene: TRBD2; J gene: TRBJ2-1; CDR3 DNA: TGCAGTGCTACCCCCGCTAGCGGGATTGGGGATGAGCAGTTCTTC; CDR3 protein: CSATPASGIGDEQFF
V gene: TRBV20-1; clone size: -; D gene: TRBD1; J gene: TRBJ2-2; CDR3 DNA: TGCAGTGCCGCGAGCCCGGGACAGGCGAGCGGGGAGCTGTTTTTT; CDR3 protein: CSAASPGQASGELFF
V gene: TRBV7-9; clone size: -; D gene: -; J gene: TRBJ2-3; CDR3 DNA: TGTGCCAGCAGCCGACTACCGGATACGCAGTATTTT; CDR3 protein: CASSRLPDTQYF
V gene: TRBV5-4; clone size: -; D gene: -; J gene: TRBJ1-3; CDR3 DNA: TGTGCCAGCAGCTTGGAGGGGACTCTCTGTGACACCATATATTTT; CDR3 protein: CASSLEGTLCDTIYF